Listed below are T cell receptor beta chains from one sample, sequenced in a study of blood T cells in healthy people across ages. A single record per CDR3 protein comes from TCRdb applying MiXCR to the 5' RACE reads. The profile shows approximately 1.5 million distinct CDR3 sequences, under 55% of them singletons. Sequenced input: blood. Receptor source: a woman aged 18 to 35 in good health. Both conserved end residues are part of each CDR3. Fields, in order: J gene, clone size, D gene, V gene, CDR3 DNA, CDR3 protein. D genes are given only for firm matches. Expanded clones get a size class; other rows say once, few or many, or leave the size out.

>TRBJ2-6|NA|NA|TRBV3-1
TGTGCCAGCAGCCAAAGAGGCAACATTCGTCGCTCTGGGGCCAACGTCCTGACTTTC
CASSQRGNIRRSGANVLTF
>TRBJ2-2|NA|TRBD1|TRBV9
TGTGCCAGCAGCCGGGACAGCGAAAGGAGGCTGTTTTTT
CASSRDSERRLFF
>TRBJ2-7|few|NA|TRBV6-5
TGTGCCAGCAGTTACCCACCGGGACTGTCCTACGAGCAGTACTTC
CASSYPPGLSYEQYF
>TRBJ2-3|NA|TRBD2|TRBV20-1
TGCAGTCCCAACGGGGGGGGGACAGATACGCAGTATTTT
CSPNGGGTDTQYF
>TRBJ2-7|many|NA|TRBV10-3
TGTGCCATCAGTTACAGTGACAAGGGCTACGAGCAGTACTTC
CAISYSDKGYEQYF
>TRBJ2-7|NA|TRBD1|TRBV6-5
TGTGCCAGCAAATTACTCGACAGGGCCTCCTACGAGCAGTACTTC
CASKLLDRASYEQYF
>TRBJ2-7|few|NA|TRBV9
TGTGCCAGCAGTGGATCCCCCCAAATTAACAATGAGCAGTACTTC
CASSGSPQINNEQYF
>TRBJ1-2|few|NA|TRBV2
TGTGCCAGCAGTGAAGCCCGGGTAGGAGGCTATGGCTACACCTTC
CASSEARVGGYGYTF
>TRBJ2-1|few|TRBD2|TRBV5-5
TGTGCCAGCAGCTTGCTTAGCGGGAGTATGCCCTACAATGAGCAGTTCTTC
CASSLLSGSMPYNEQFF
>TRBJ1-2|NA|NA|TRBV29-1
TGCAGCGTTGACAGGGTTGACTATGGCTACACCTTC
CSVDRVDYGYTF
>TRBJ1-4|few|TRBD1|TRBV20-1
TGCAGTGCTAGTGATGCGACAGGGGGAAATGAAAAACTGTTTTTT
CSASDATGGNEKLFF
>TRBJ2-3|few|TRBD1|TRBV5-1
TGCGCCAGCAGTTCCGGGACAGTGTTTACAGATACGCAGTATTTT
CASSSGTVFTDTQYF
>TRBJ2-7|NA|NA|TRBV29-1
TGCAGCGTTGAAGATGAGGGGCCCTACGAGCAGTACTTC
CSVEDEGPYEQYF
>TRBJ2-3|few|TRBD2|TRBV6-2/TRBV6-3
TGTGCCAGCAGTTACTCGACTATTCTTCTAGCGGACAATAGGGGTACGCAGTATTTT
CASSYSTILLADNRGTQYF
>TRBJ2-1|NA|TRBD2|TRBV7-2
TGTGCCAGCAGCCCACTAGCGGACATCTACAATGAGCAGTTCTTC
CASSPLADIYNEQFF
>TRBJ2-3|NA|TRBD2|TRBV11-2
TGTGCCAGCAGCGGGGGACTAGCGGGAGTAGATACGCAGTATTTT
CASSGGLAGVDTQYF
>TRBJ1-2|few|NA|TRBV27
TGTGCCAGCAGCAACCGGACAAACCCGTATGGCTACACCTTC
CASSNRTNPYGYTF
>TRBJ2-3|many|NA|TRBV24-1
TGTGCCACCAGTGATGCGAAGTATACGCAGTATTTT
CATSDAKYTQYF
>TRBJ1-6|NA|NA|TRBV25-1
TGTGCCAGCAGTGTCAGACAGAATAATTCACCCCTCTACTTT
CASSVRQNNSPLYF
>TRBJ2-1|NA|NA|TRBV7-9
TGTGCCAGCAGCTTAGACTTAGGGCACGAGCAGTTCTTC
CASSLDLGHEQFF
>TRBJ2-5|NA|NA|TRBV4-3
TGCGCCAGCAGCCACTCTGGGACCCAGTACTTC
CASSHSGTQYF
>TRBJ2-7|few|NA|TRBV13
TGTGCCAGCAGCTTAGGGATACAGGCCTCCTACGAGCAGTACTTC
CASSLGIQASYEQYF
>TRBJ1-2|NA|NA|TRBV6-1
TGTGCCAGCAGCATCATTCCCGGGGATCTCTATGGCTACACCTTC
CASSIIPGDLYGYTF
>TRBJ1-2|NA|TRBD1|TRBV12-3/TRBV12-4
TGTGCCAGCAGCCGTTTGGACAGGGGCTATGGCTACACCTTC
CASSRLDRGYGYTF
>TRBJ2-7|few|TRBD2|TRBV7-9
TGTGCCAGCAGCTTAAATCCTAGCGGCTACAATGAGCAGTACTTC
CASSLNPSGYNEQYF
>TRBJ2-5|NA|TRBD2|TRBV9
TGTGCCAGCAGCGTAGACCCAGGACTAGCCGAACAAGAGACCCAGTACTTC
CASSVDPGLAEQETQYF
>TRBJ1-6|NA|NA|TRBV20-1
TGCAGTGCTAATCGGCAGCCAGATAATTCACCCCTCCACTTT
CSANRQPDNSPLHF